This T cell receptor beta chain derives from a study of blood T cell repertoires in COVID-19 (dated by TCRdb to the early 2020s). About the investigation overall: The collaborator samples originated in the United States, Italy and Spain and spanned the acute and convalescent phases of COVID-19. The material from the prospective study consisted of cDNA or gDNA derived from T cells, B-cell-depleted T cells, or PBMCs. Samples were obtained from the ongoing ImmuneRACE study (first 160 participants) and from over 1,000 subjects provided by 6 global collaborators. Deeply sampled blood TCRbeta repertoires from subjects exposed to, actively infected with, or recovered from COVID-19 were included in the dataset. The sample metadata nearly always contained a de-identified subject ID, COVID-19 status, age in years and sex. The repertoires were released in a freely available public database intended as a resource for research on the immune response to SARS-CoV-2. Where HLA class I and class II types were available, the types were taken from metadata supplied by the sample provider, not from assay-based typing.

TCRbeta CDR3 regions were amplified from genomic DNA using the immunoSEQ Assay, a bias-controlled multiplex PCR. Turning to the authors' computational methods: The number of nucleated cells in each sample was estimated from the amplification of reference gene primers within the assay. To quantify the absolute abundance of each unique TCRbeta CDR3 rearrangement, sequence reads were collapsed and filtered. For each sample, productive Simpson clonality was calculated by taking the square root of Simpson's diversity index across productive rearrangements. Sourced from immuneACCESS, this table was stored by TCRdb with only in-frame sequences that have V and J called. A share of the clones is absent; for the studies checked, an unresolved V gene accounts for under half, and the remainder has no known explanation. V, J and clone size reflect that table, while D and trimming were determined from the DNA. This sample has some 200,000 clones in its table, and 80% to 95% of those were observed once. The ten largest clonotypes hold approximately 0.56% of the sample.

Findings and caveats that apply to the study as a whole: How much clinical and demographic metadata was included differed by source and by participant, and the metadata was provided uncurated.

On this clone itself: Its antigen is currently not known. It has no much larger one-base neighbor in the sample; base qualities were not kept.

Whole blood was collected in K2EDTA tubes by collaborating institutions according to the institutions' own protocols. Collaborator samples were shipped for TCRbeta analysis as frozen whole blood, isolated PBMCs, or DNA extracted from either sample type. The receptor comes from a man in his fifties with acute or convalescent COVID-19. Sequencing input: peripheral blood.

The DNA sequence follows: TGCGCCAGCAGCGGGGGACAGGGTTGGAACACTGAAGCTTTCTTT. This is translated as CASSGGQGWNTEAFF. The chain uses TRBV5-1 and TRBJ1-1, with TRBD1 matching 9 junction bases. CDR1 and CDR2, looked up from the germline V gene, are SGHRS and YFSETQ. The CDR3 measures 15 amino acids from cysteine to phenylalanine. The kept DNA is CDR3 alone, 45 bases in frame from the first base. V ends up 4 bases short and J 1 base short, with an unmatched junction base count of 5.